This passage covers 21 T cell receptor beta chains from one sample sequenced in a study of cytomegalovirus exposure and HLA in healthy donors. Use of 60 Vbeta and 13 Jbeta primers characterized the PCR. This table comes from immunoSEQ multiplex PCR, and its TCRdb copy is limited to in-frame clones, with some not included. The sample lists 150,000 to 170,000 clones, about three quarters occurring once. Sequencing input: PBMCs. The receptors come from a man in his late teens or twenties in good health and CMV-seronegative.

This chain connects TRBV15 to TRBJ2-5, with 9 bases matching TRBD1. V was clipped by 0 bases and J by 5 bases; unmatched bases: 10. Germline V gene lookup returns CDR1 LNHNV and CDR2 YYDKDF (reference sequence). The CDR3 is made up of 17 amino acids. CDR3 bases: TGTGCCACCAGCAGAGATTTGGGGACAGGGATGAAGGAGACCCAGTACTTC. Residues: CATSRDLGTGMKETQYF.

This clone was seen a few times. The V call is TRBV5-4, the J call TRBJ2-5; a possible D gene is TRBD1 (5 bases). The V end lost 4 bases, the J end lost 7 bases, and 14 bases lay between the germline ends. This CDR3 is built from 13 residues. From germline, CDR1 is SGHNT and CDR2 YYREEE (reference sequence). CDR3 protein: CASSPNRGLTQYF. In DNA, the CDR3 is TGTGCCAGCAGCCCCAATAGGGGTTTGACCCAGTACTTC.

As concerns this clone: The junction differs from germline at one of its ends, possibly a read error. The rearrangement uses TRBV7-9 and TRBJ2-3, with 9 bases that match TRBD1. This CDR3 contains 18 residues. The germline CDR1 and CDR2 sequences are SEHNR and FQNEAQ (reference sequence). CDR3 DNA sequence: TGTTCCAGCAGCTTCAGAAACTCCGGGACAGGGCACACAGATACGCAGTATTTT. Translation gives CSSSFRNSGTGHTDTQYF.

V usage is TRBV9 and J usage is TRBJ2-3, with D tentatively TRBD2 (7 bases). The CDR3 is 16 residues long. Trimming removed 7 bases at V and 0 bases at J, with 18 bases between. The germline CDR1 and CDR2 sequences are SGDLS and YYNGEE. For the CDR3, the DNA is TGTGCCAGCTCGAGCCGAGGGGGGGTTAGCACAGATACGCAGTATTTT. Its protein is CASSSRGGVSTDTQYF.

The CDR3 DNA reads as TGTGCCAGTACTCCCAGGGACAGACTTAACTATGGCTACACCTTC. Residues: CASTPRDRLNYGYTF. This chain uses TRBV19 with TRBJ1-2, with 7 bases fitting TRBD1. There are 15 residues in the CDR3. Germline-derived CDR1 and CDR2 are LNHDA and SQIVND (reference sequence). The trim removed 7 bases at V and 1 base at J, leaving 9 bases unmatched.

The V call is TRBV5-4, the J call TRBJ2-1; TRBD1 agrees at 7 bases. With V trimmed by 1 base and J by 8 bases, 12 bases remained unmatched. The CDR3 is made up of 16 amino acids. Looked up from germline, CDR1 is SGHNT and CDR2 is YYREEE (reference sequence). The CDR3 bases are TGTGCCAGCAGCTTGAAGGAGACAGGGTATGCGGATGAGCAGTTCTTC. Translated, it gives CASSLKETGYADEQFF. The whole variable domain, filled in from reference TRBV5-4 and TRBJ2-1, reads ETGVTQSPTHLIKTRGQQVTLRCSSQSGHNTVSWYQQALGQGPQFIFQYYREEENGRGNFPPRFSGLQFPNYSSELNVNALELDDSALYLCASSLKETGYADEQFFGPGTRLTVL.

The genes are TRBV30 and TRBJ1-1; TRBD1 is a possible D gene (6 bases). V gave up 1 base and J gave up 5 bases, with 11 bases separating them. In germline, CDR1 is GTSNPN, CDR2 SVGIG (reference sequence). The length of the CDR3 is 13 residues. As DNA, the CDR3 is TGTGCCTGGAGTGGTACAGGGCAAACTGAAGCTTTCTTT. Translating it yields CAWSGTGQTEAFF.

This sequence joins TRBV2 and TRBJ2-3; 7 bases line up with TRBD2. The CDR3 extends over 16 amino acids. Germline lookup yields CDR1 SNHLY and CDR2 FYNNEI. V was pared by 4 bases and J by 3 bases, with 10 bases of the junction left unmatched. Here the CDR3 reads CASSVGRGRMTDTQYF. Written as DNA, the CDR3 is TGTGCCAGCAGTGTGGGGAGGGGCAGGATGACAGATACGCAGTATTTT.

This chain links TRBV5-4 with TRBJ2-7; D might be TRBD2 (6 bases). Trimming left V 1 base short and J 4 bases short, with 12 bases between. The CDR3 runs 14 residues. Germline assignment: CDR1 SGHNT and CDR2 YYREEE (reference sequence). The chain's CDR3 is CASSLLRGMYEQYF. DNA for the CDR3: TGTGCCAGCAGCTTGCTCCGCGGGATGTACGAGCAGTACTTC.

V gene TRBV19 combines with J gene TRBJ1-3; 8 nucleotides match TRBD1. The CDR3 is 13 amino acids. V was clipped by 9 bases and J by 8 bases; unmatched bases: 9. Germline CDR1 reads LNHDA; CDR2 reads SQIVND (reference sequence). DNA for the CDR3: TGTGCCAGCTCCTCGGGACAGGAGGACACCATATATTTT. Its protein product is CASSSGQEDTIYF.

This clone appeared once. The J gene is TRBJ2-7, the V gene TRBV5-4; TRBD2 matches 14 bases. The length of the CDR3 is 14 residues. V gave up 4 bases and J gave up 7 bases; unmatched junction bases: 4. Germline V gene lookup returns CDR1 SGHNT and CDR2 YYREEE (reference sequence). CDR3 protein: CASSPGLAGVEQYF. In nucleotides, the CDR3 is TGTGCCAGCAGCCCGGGACTAGCGGGAGTTGAGCAGTACTTC.

The chain is built from TRBV25-1 and TRBJ2-1, with D maybe TRBD1 (6 bases). Germline V gene lookup returns CDR1 MGHDK and CDR2 SYGVNS. The CDR3 length is 14 residues. The ends were cut back, 3 bases at V and 7 bases at J, with 13 bases in the middle. CDR3 DNA sequence: TGTGCCAGCAGTGATAGGGACAAGGGTAATGAGCAGTTCTTC. It translates to CASSDRDKGNEQFF. Variable domain in full (rest from reference TRBV25-1 and TRBJ2-1): EADIYQTPRYLVIGTGKKITLECSQTMGHDKMYWYQQDPGMELHLIHYSYGVNSTEKGDLSSESTVSRIRTEHFPLTLESARPSHTSQYLCASSDRDKGNEQFFGPGTRLTVL.

The chain uses TRBV10-1 and TRBJ2-7, with D tentatively TRBD1 (5 bases). Germline CDR1 and CDR2: WNHNN and SYGVQD (reference sequence). The V gene lost 2 bases and the J gene lost 2 bases, with 13 bases spanning the gap. This CDR3 region has 15 residues. The CDR3 loop reads CASSEGVGAPYEQYF. The CDR3 DNA reads as TGCGCCAGCAGTGAGGGGGTAGGGGCCCCCTACGAGCAGTACTTC.

V is TRBV7-2 and J is TRBJ1-3, with D possibly matching TRBD1 (6 bases). Trimming shortened V by 1 base and J by 0 bases, and 13 bases separated the two germline ends. This CDR3 spans 17 amino acids. Germline loops: CDR1 SGHTA, CDR2 FQGNSA. The CDR3 protein is CASSLDPGQSSGNTIYF. CDR3 nucleotide sequence: TGTGCCAGCAGCTTAGATCCCGGACAGAGCTCTGGAAACACCATATATTTT.

The chain joins TRBV9 to TRBJ1-3; D is ambiguous. V was cut by 0 bases and J by 5 bases, with 6 bases left in between. CDR1 and CDR2 from the germline V gene are SGDLS and YYNGEE. The CDR3 covers 13 residues. Written as DNA, the CDR3 is TGTGCCAGCAGCGTAGCGGAGAGAAACACCATATATTTT. This sequence encodes CASSVAERNTIYF.

The V gene is TRBV28, the J gene TRBJ1-1; 8 bases are shared with TRBD1. The CDR3 extends over 15 amino acids. V shed 5 bases, J shed 4 bases, and the junction held 9 bases outside the gene matches. CDR1 is MDHEN and CDR2 is SYDVKM in the germline V gene. The CDR3 region has the DNA TGTGCCAGCAGTGAGGAAGGTACAGGGGGCACTGAAGCTTTCTTT. Its translation is CASSEEGTGGTEAFF. The variable domain in full, completed from reference TRBV28 and TRBJ1-1, reads DVKVTQSSRYLVKRTGEKVFLECVQDMDHENMFWYRQDPGLGLRLIYFSYDVKMKEKGDIPEGYSVSREKKERFSLILESASTNQTSMYLCASSEEGTGGTEAFFGQGTRLTVV.

The chain has TRBV7-9 and TRBJ1-2; D is perhaps TRBD1 (6 bases). Germline lookup yields CDR1 SEHNR and CDR2 FQNEAQ (reference sequence). The CDR3 has 14 amino acids. Trimming removed 6 bases at V and 2 bases at J, with 13 bases between. CDR3 nucleotide sequence: TGTGCCAGCAGTTGGGGGGGCAGAAACTATGGCTACACCTTC. The encoded protein is CASSWGGRNYGYTF.

The V and J genes are TRBV27 and TRBJ2-7; TRBD2 might be the D (6 bases). This CDR3 is built from 15 residues. CDR1 and CDR2 from the germline V gene are MNHEY and SMNVEV (reference sequence). Trimming left V 7 bases short and J 3 bases short, with 19 bases between. CDR3 loop: CASITLASGGYEQYF. The CDR3 DNA reads TGTGCCAGCATTACCCTAGCGTCAGGAGGCTACGAGCAGTACTTC.

V is TRBV19 and J is TRBJ2-1; perhaps TRBD2 as D (5 bases). V shed 3 bases and J shed 7 bases, with 10 bases lying between them. Germline V gene lookup returns CDR1 LNHDA and CDR2 SQIVND (reference sequence). The CDR3 is 13 residues long. CDR3 in amino acids: CASSIRGPNEQFF. The CDR3 nucleotides read TGTGCCAGTAGTATCCGAGGGCCAAATGAGCAGTTCTTC.

A few counts support this clone. This chain joins TRBV21-1 and TRBJ2-1; the table's D gene call, TRBD2, was not cross checked with the DNA. TRBV21-1 is tagged as a pseudogene. This CDR3 is built from 10 residues. The CDR3 sequence is CASSTGGRFF. In DNA form, the CDR3 reads TGTGCCAGCAGCACCGGGGGGCGGTTCTTC.

This chain links TRBV19 with TRBJ1-4; TRBD1 might be the D (6 bases). V lost 5 bases, J lost 8 bases, and 15 bases lay in between. The V gene's germline CDR1 is LNHDA and CDR2 SQIVND (reference sequence). The CDR3 has 14 amino acids. The CDR3 coding sequence is TGTGCCAGTAGTGCCCAGGGGAAACAGGAAAAACTGTTTTTT. It specifies CASSAQGKQEKLFF.